A selection of T cell receptor beta chains follows, all from one sample in a study of T cells in Graves' hyperthyroidism and ophthalmopathy. MiXCR, applied by TCRdb to the multiplex PCR reads, yields one record per CDR3 protein. Of 600,000 or so distinct CDR3 sequences listed, more than 13% are singletons. The sample consisted of blood. Receptors were obtained from a woman younger than 30 with Graves' ophthalmopathy. Both conserved end residues are part of each CDR3. Each record gives: V gene, clone size, J gene, D gene, CDR3 DNA, CDR3 protein. The D gene is left open where the match is weak. Clone size, where shown, is once, few, many, or a class for clones that have expanded.

>TRBV20-1|few|TRBJ1-4|NA
TGCAGTGCTAGAGATCGAAAAGGGGATAATGAAAAACTGTTTTTT
CSARDRKGDNEKLFF
>TRBV6-2/TRBV6-3|NA|TRBJ1-6|NA
TGTGCCAGCAGTTTCATCCGGCCCGCCACTAATTCACCCCTCCACTTT
CASSFIRPATNSPLHF
>TRBV11-2|many|TRBJ2-5|TRBD1
TGTGCCAGCAGCTTAGGGGACAGCCCTGGTTGGGGTGGGGAGACCCAGTACTTC
CASSLGDSPGWGGETQYF
>TRBV18|NA|TRBJ2-7|TRBD2
TGTGCCAGCTCACCTCCCGGGACTAGGGCCTACGAGCAGTACTTC
CASSPPGTRAYEQYF
>TRBV12-3/TRBV12-4|many|TRBJ2-7|NA
TGTGCCAGCAGTTTTAGCGGATACCACTCCTACGAGCAGTACTTC
CASSFSGYHSYEQYF
>TRBV13|many|TRBJ2-3|TRBD2
TGTGCCAGCAGCCCGCAGACTAGCGGTACTTACACAGATACGCAGTATTTT
CASSPQTSGTYTDTQYF
>TRBV28|many|TRBJ1-4|NA
TGTGCCAGCACAGAAGGGGGGGGTGAAAAACTGTTTTTT
CASTEGGGEKLFF
>TRBV2|many|TRBJ1-2|TRBD1
TGTGCCAGCACAGAAGACAGGGGTATAGCTAACTATGGCTACACCTTC
CASTEDRGIANYGYTF
>TRBV4-3|NA|TRBJ2-2|NA
TGCGCCAGCAGCCAGATAGACTCCACCGGGGAGCTGTTTTTT
CASSQIDSTGELFF
>TRBV27|many|TRBJ1-5|NA
TGTGCCAGCAGTTCCCTCAATCAGCCCCAGCATTTT
CASSSLNQPQHF
>TRBV7-9|NA|TRBJ2-1|TRBD2
TGTGCCAGCAGCCAAAACGAGGCGGGAGATCGGTACAATGAGCAGTTCTTC
CASSQNEAGDRYNEQFF
>TRBV5-1|NA|TRBJ2-2|NA
TGCGCCAGCAGGGGTGGGAGTAACACCGGGGAGCTGTTTTTT
CASRGGSNTGELFF
>TRBV6-5|many|TRBJ2-7|TRBD1
TGTGCCAGCAGTTACTCGACAGGGAACCCCTACGAGCAGTACTTC
CASSYSTGNPYEQYF
>TRBV20-1|many|TRBJ2-5|NA
TGCAGTGCTAGTTCCCGGGAGACCCAGTACTTC
CSASSRETQYF
>TRBV11-3|NA|TRBJ1-2|TRBD1
TGTGCCAGCAGCCGGTCGGACAGGGTAAACTATGGCTACACCTTC
CASSRSDRVNYGYTF
>TRBV11-2|many|TRBJ2-3|TRBD1
TGTGCCAGCAGCCCGGGACAGGCGGTCAACACAGATACGCAGTATTTT
CASSPGQAVNTDTQYF
>TRBV2|many|TRBJ1-1|NA
TGTGCCAGCAGTGCACGCCTCCAAGGGGTGAGGGACACTGAAGCTTTCTTT
CASSARLQGVRDTEAFF
>TRBV12-3/TRBV12-4|few|TRBJ2-2|NA
TGTGCCAGCACTCCAATTTCCGCTGACACCGGGGAGCTGTTTTTT
CASTPISADTGELFF
>TRBV5-1|many|TRBJ1-1|NA
TGCGCCAGCAGCTTGAACCCGGGCAACACTGAAGCTTTCTTT
CASSLNPGNTEAFF
>TRBV30|few|TRBJ2-3|TRBD1
TGTGCCTGGAGTGCCGGACAGGGTAAATCAGATACGCAGTATTTT
CAWSAGQGKSDTQYF
>TRBV30|many|TRBJ2-1|TRBD2
TGTGCCTGGAGTGGGGCGGGAGCATACAATGAGCAGTTCTTC
CAWSGAGAYNEQFF
>TRBV19|many|TRBJ2-1|NA
TGTGCCAGTAGTATAGATACGGGACGAAGCTCCTACAATGAGCAGTTCTTC
CASSIDTGRSSYNEQFF
>TRBV7-3|many|TRBJ2-1|TRBD2
TGTGCCAGCAGCTTAGGACTAGCGGATGCCTACAATGAGCAGTTCTTC
CASSLGLADAYNEQFF
>TRBV6-4|few|TRBJ2-2|NA
TGTGCCAGCAGTCCCGGGACTCATAACACCGGGGAGCTGTTTTTT
CASSPGTHNTGELFF
>TRBV11-1|many|TRBJ2-7|NA
TGTGCCAGCAGCCCGTCGGCTGGCGGAGGGCAGTACTTC
CASSPSAGGGQYF
>TRBV27|many|TRBJ2-7|TRBD2
TGTGCCAGCAGTTTTGGGCTAGCGGGACCCTACGAGCAGTACTTC
CASSFGLAGPYEQYF
>TRBV12-3/TRBV12-4|NA|TRBJ1-3|NA
TGTGCCAGCAGGATCGGTGGAAACACCATATATTTT
CASRIGGNTIYF
>TRBV27|many|TRBJ2-5|NA
TGTGCCAGCAGTTTATCGTATAGGGGGGCGAGAGAGACCCAGTACTTC
CASSLSYRGARETQYF
>TRBV5-5|few|TRBJ1-1|NA
TGTGCCAGCAGTCCACACCCGGGACAACTCTTGAACACTGAAGCTTTCTTT
CASSPHPGQLLNTEAFF
>TRBV29-1|many|TRBJ2-5|TRBD1
TGCAGCGCCGACGGCCCAGGGGGTGAGACCCAGTACTTC
CSADGPGGETQYF
>TRBV28|many|TRBJ1-6|TRBD1
TGTGCCAGCAGTTTATTAGGACAGGGCTATTCACCCCTCCACTTT
CASSLLGQGYSPLHF
>TRBV19|few|TRBJ2-6|TRBD1
TGTGCCAGTCAGACAGGGGGGATGGGGGCCAACGTCCTGACTTTC
CASQTGGMGANVLTF
>TRBV4-3|many|TRBJ2-7|NA
TGCGCCAGCAGTCGAGCCGAAGGGGACTACGAGCAGTACTTC
CASSRAEGDYEQYF
>TRBV27|few|TRBJ2-7|TRBD1
TGTGCCAGCAGTTTACGAGGGACAGGGTCGGGCGAGCAGTACTTC
CASSLRGTGSGEQYF
>TRBV3-1|many|TRBJ1-3|NA
TGTGCCAGCAGCCCCCAAGGCTCACATGCCGGAAACACCATATATTTT
CASSPQGSHAGNTIYF
>TRBV7-9|few|TRBJ1-4|TRBD1
TGTGCCAGCAGCTCGGACAGGGGGTATGACGAAAAACTGTTTTTT
CASSSDRGYDEKLFF
>TRBV7-3|many|TRBJ2-5|TRBD1
TGTGCCAGCAGCTTACAGGGGGATGGAACCCAGTACTTC
CASSLQGDGTQYF
>TRBV12-3/TRBV12-4|many|TRBJ2-7|TRBD1
TGTGCCAGCAGTATAGGACAGGGCTACGAGCAGTACTTC
CASSIGQGYEQYF
>TRBV28|many|TRBJ1-1|NA
TGTGCCAGCAGTCCCGACCAGGGGTCAATCACTGAAGCTTTCTTT
CASSPDQGSITEAFF
>TRBV7-8|many|TRBJ2-7|NA
TGTGCCAGCAGAGCTTCGGCGCGACCCAGGCGGTACGAGCAGTACTTC
CASRASARPRRYEQYF
>TRBV2|many|TRBJ1-1|NA
TGTGCCAGCAGTGAAGGGTTTCCAGGGCTGAACACTGAAGCTTTCTTT
CASSEGFPGLNTEAFF
>TRBV6-2/TRBV6-3|many|TRBJ2-7|NA
TGTGCCAGCAGTTACTACAGGCTACTCTACGAGCAGTACTTC
CASSYYRLLYEQYF
>TRBV4-1|few|TRBJ2-1|TRBD1
TGCGCCAGCAGCCCCACGGGACAGGGGATTCCTGAGCAGTTCTTC
CASSPTGQGIPEQFF
>TRBV19|few|TRBJ2-7|NA
TGTGCCAGTAGTCCGCCCGGGGCCTACGAGCAGTACTTC
CASSPPGAYEQYF
>TRBV20-1|NA|TRBJ2-1|TRBD2
TGCAGTGCTTTTACTAGCGGGAGGTACAATGAGCAGTTCTTC
CSAFTSGRYNEQFF
>TRBV2|many|TRBJ2-7|TRBD2
TGTGCCAGCAGGGTTGGACTAGCGGGAGTCGACGAGCAGTACTTC
CASRVGLAGVDEQYF